The 27 T cell receptor beta chains below come from one sample, sequenced in a study of control samples from healthy donors and cancer patients. The table came from immunoSEQ multiplex PCR; TCRdb's copy has only in-frame clones and leaves some out. The sample holds some 87,000 clones, more than 65% seen once. Sequencing was carried out using PBMCs. The origin of the receptors is a man in his 60s with head and neck cancer.

The chain has TRBV29-1 and TRBJ2-1; D possibly matches TRBD1 or TRBD2 (6 bases each). From germline, CDR1 is SQVTM and CDR2 ANQGSEA. CDR3 length equals 13 residues. The V end was cut by 3 bases, the J end by 4 bases, with 10 bases between. CDR3 protein: CSVDEGGYNEQFF. CDR3 bases: TGCAGCGTTGATGAGGGGGGTTACAATGAGCAGTTCTTC.

The chain couples TRBV3-1 (or the pseudogene TRBV3-2) to TRBJ2-3, with 8 bases lining up with TRBD2. The CDR3 runs 15 residues. Germline CDR1 is LGHDT and CDR2 is YNNKEL (reference sequence). V gave up 3 bases and J gave up 5 bases; unmatched junction bases: 7. CDR3 loop: CASSQISGKVDTQYF. In DNA, the CDR3 is TGTGCCAGCAGCCAGATTAGCGGGAAGGTAGATACGCAGTATTTT.

The rearrangement links TRBV18 to TRBJ2-1, with 8 bases fitting TRBD2. The CDR3 totals 15 residues. V lost 3 bases and J lost 7; bases outside the gene matches: 8. The germline V gene has CDR1 KGHSH and CDR2 LQKENI. The CDR3 bases are TGTGCCAGCTCACCCGGGAGGGCCCTCTCAAATGAGCAGTTCTTC. Translated, it gives CASSPGRALSNEQFF.

The V call is TRBV5-1, the J call TRBJ2-2; D is perhaps TRBD1 or TRBD2 (6 bases each). V dropped 0 bases and J dropped 7 bases, with 13 bases sitting between them. CDR3 size: 15 residues. Germline V CDR1 and CDR2: SGHRS, YFSETQ. CDR3 sequence: CASSLEGGLIGELFF. CDR3 nucleotide sequence: TGCGCCAGCAGCTTGGAAGGGGGGCTTATCGGGGAGCTGTTTTTT. The full variable domain, completed using reference TRBV5-1 and TRBJ2-2, is KAGVTQTPRYLIKTRGQQVTLSCSPISGHRSVSWYQQTPGQGLQFLFEYFSETQRNKGNFPGRFSGRQFSNSRSEMNVSTLELGDSALYLCASSLEGGLIGELFFGEGSRLTVL.

This chain links TRBV28 with TRBJ1-1; 10 nucleotides align to TRBD1. V shed 5 bases and J 4 bases; nucleotides not matched to a gene: 10. The V gene's germline CDR1 is MDHEN and CDR2 SYDVKM. The CDR3 runs 16 residues. DNA for the CDR3: TGTGCCAGCAGTGACAGGGGGCTTAGGGGGGTCACTGAAGCTTTCTTT. Translated, it gives CASSDRGLRGVTEAFF.

This clone has just a few counts. One junction end does not reproduce the germline sequence, and a read error may be involved. This rearrangement joins TRBV4-1 to TRBJ2-3, with 7 bases lining up with TRBD2. Germline values: CDR1 MGHRA, CDR2 YSYEKL. The CDR3 covers 15 residues. In nucleotides, the CDR3 is TGCCCCAGCAGCCGCCTCCCAGCGGGGACAGATACGCAGTATTTT. Translating it yields CPSSRLPAGTDTQYF.

The CDR3 sequence: CASTRGGSEAFF. The DNA for the CDR3 is TGTGCCAGCACGCGGGGCGGCTCTGAAGCTTTCTTT. V is TRBV2 and J is TRBJ1-1; D may be TRBD1 (5 bases). The CDR3 length is 12 residues. In germline, CDR1 is SNHLY, CDR2 FYNNEI. V lost 7 bases, J lost 6 bases, and 12 bases lay in between.

The J gene is TRBJ2-7, the V gene TRBV6-5; D is ambiguous. Germline loops: CDR1 MNHEY, CDR2 SVGAGI. The CDR3 spans 15 residues. V was trimmed by 0 bases and J by 2 bases, leaving 11 bases between them. CDR3 DNA sequence: TGTGCCAGCAGTTACTCGAGAACGGGCCCCTACGAGCAGTACTTC. Protein sequence: CASSYSRTGPYEQYF.

The genes are TRBV7-8 and TRBJ2-5, with D unclear. Between the trimmed V and J ends, which lost 3 bases and 5 bases, there was a span of 10 bases. The CDR3 spans 13 residues. Germline CDR1 SGHVS, CDR2 FQNEAQ. In DNA, the CDR3 is TGTGCCAGCAGCTTGGGCCCTCGGGAGACCCAGTACTTC. Its protein is CASSLGPRETQYF.

This chain uses TRBV5-4 with TRBJ1-3, with unresolved D. Trimming stripped 0 bases from V and 3 bases from J, with 13 bases between. Per germline, CDR1 SGHNT and CDR2 YYREEE (reference sequence). The CDR3 runs 16 residues. The CDR3 DNA follows: TGTGCCAGCAGCTTGGCCCCGGTCGTGGGTGGAAACACCATATATTTT. It codes for CASSLAPVVGGNTIYF. The variable domain in full, with the rest retrieved from reference TRBV5-4 and TRBJ1-3, is ETGVTQSPTHLIKTRGQQVTLRCSSQSGHNTVSWYQQALGQGPQFIFQYYREEENGRGNFPPRFSGLQFPNYSSELNVNALELDDSALYLCASSLAPVVGGNTIYFGEGSWLTVV.

The V gene is TRBV30, the J gene TRBJ1-4; possibly TRBD1 for D (5 bases). Germline V gene data show CDR1 as GTSNPN and CDR2 as SVGIG (reference sequence). V lost 1 base to trimming and J lost 4 bases, with 10 bases between them. The CDR3 spans 14 residues. In DNA, the CDR3 is TGTGCCTGGAGTGCGGGACCAAGTAATGAAAAACTGTTTTTT. This sequence encodes CAWSAGPSNEKLFF.

This clone appeared once. The J gene is TRBJ2-3, the V gene TRBV5-1; TRBD2 agrees at 9 bases. The CDR3 consists of 16 residues. The germline V gene has CDR1 SGHRS and CDR2 YFSETQ. The junction had 10 bases not matched to a gene; V was cut back by 4 bases and J by 4 bases. CDR3 sequence: CASSLVAGENSDTQYF. CDR3 in DNA: TGCGCCAGCAGCCTAGTAGCGGGAGAGAACTCAGATACGCAGTATTTT.

This clone was recorded once. This chain connects TRBV2 to TRBJ2-7; maybe TRBD2 (7 bases). This CDR3 has 13 residues. The ends were cut back, 2 bases at V and 9 bases at J, with 14 bases in the middle. Per germline, CDR1 SNHLY and CDR2 FYNNEI. The CDR3 region is CASSERPGGRQYF. The CDR3 DNA is TGTGCCAGCAGTGAAAGACCCGGGGGGCGGCAGTACTTC.

This clone was found a few times. DNA for the CDR3: TGTGCCAGCAGTGATGGGGTAAGCAATCAGCCCCAGCATTTT. Translated: CASSDGVSNQPQHF. The J gene is TRBJ1-5, the V gene TRBV25-1, with D hard to call. This CDR3 is 14 amino acids long. Germline V gene lookup returns CDR1 MGHDK and CDR2 SYGVNS. With 3 bases removed from V and 1 base from J, the gap between germline ends came to 7 bases.

This clone came up once. The chain links TRBV11-2 to TRBJ2-5; TRBD1 agrees at 9 bases. The CDR3 sequence is 13 residues long. The trim removed 3 bases at V and 5 bases at J, leaving 1 base unmatched. CDR1 is SGHAT, CDR2 FQNNGV, per germline. Written as DNA, the CDR3 is TGTGCCAGCAGCTTGGGACAGGGCGAGACCCAGTACTTC. This gives the protein CASSLGQGETQYF. The full variable domain, its missing parts supplied by reference TRBV11-2 and TRBJ2-5, is EAGVAQSPRYKIIEKRQSVAFWCNPISGHATLYWYQQILGQGPKLLIQFQNNGVVDDSQLPKDRFSAERLKGVDSTLKIQPAKLEDSAVYLCASSLGQGETQYFGPGTRLLVL.

The table lists this clone with a few counts. The chain combines TRBV27 with TRBJ2-1, with D hard to call. CDR1 is MNHEY, CDR2 SMNVEV, per germline (reference sequence). V lost 3 bases, J lost 1 base, and 10 bases lay in between. The CDR3 runs to 15 residues. The CDR3, as DNA: TGTGCCAGCAGTTTTCTGGGCTCTTCCTACAATGAGCAGTTCTTC. It specifies CASSFLGSSYNEQFF.

This clone was seen just once. The chain is built from TRBV18 and TRBJ2-3; 9 bases line up with TRBD2. With 2 bases clipped from V and 4 bases from J, the junction kept 1 base outside the gene matches. Per germline, CDR1 KGHSH and CDR2 LQKENI. This CDR3 has 14 residues. CDR3 residues: CASSPTSGPDTQYF. In DNA form, the CDR3 reads TGTGCCAGCTCACCAACTAGCGGGCCAGATACGCAGTATTTT.

The J gene is TRBJ2-5, the V gene TRBV11-2, with 9 bases lining up with TRBD1. Germline lookup yields CDR1 SGHAT and CDR2 FQNNGV. The V gene end was trimmed by 8 bases and the J gene end by 4 bases; junction bases not matched to a gene: 11. This CDR3 spans 15 amino acids. The CDR3 DNA is TGTGCCAGCGGTGTAGGGACAGGGATGAGAGAGACCCAGTACTTC. This gives the protein CASGVGTGMRETQYF.

This chain uses TRBV11-3 with TRBJ2-7, with 9 nucleotides matching TRBD2. Germline CDR1 reads SGHNT; CDR2 reads YENEEA. This CDR3 contains 16 residues. V shed 3 bases, J shed 4 bases, and the junction held 10 bases outside the gene matches. The CDR3 nucleotides are TGTGCCAGCAGCTTCTTCGGACTAGCGAGAGAATACGAGCAGTACTTC. It is translated as CASSFFGLAREYEQYF.

This chain connects TRBV7-9 to TRBJ1-4, with 9 bases aligning to TRBD1. CDR3 length: 18 residues. Germline V gene lookup returns CDR1 SEHNR and CDR2 FQNEAQ (reference sequence). Trimming at V came to 1 base and at J to 0 bases, leaving 6 bases not matched to a gene. CDR3 region: CASSLGSYRGPTNEKLFF. DNA for the CDR3: TGTGCCAGCAGCTTAGGAAGTTACAGGGGGCCAACTAATGAAAAACTGTTTTTT.

The chain employs TRBV6-5 and TRBJ2-1; D unclear. The V end lost 10 bases, the J end lost 0 bases, and 13 bases lay between the germline ends. The CDR3 runs 14 residues. Germline lookup yields CDR1 MNHEY and CDR2 SVGAGI. The CDR3 DNA reads TGTGCCAACACAATTTTAAGCTCCTACAATGAGCAGTTCTTC. Translation gives CANTILSSYNEQFF.

The sample holds a few counts of this clone. This chain joins TRBV20-1 and TRBJ1-5; D remains unclear. This CDR3 comprises 12 residues. Germline V gives CDR1 DFQATT, CDR2 SNEGSKA (reference sequence). V was pared by 3 bases and J by 1 base, with 4 bases between. DNA of the CDR3: TGCAGTGCTAGTGAGAGCAATCAGCCCCAGCATTTT. Its translation is CSASESNQPQHF.

The chain has TRBV4-1 and TRBJ1-1, with D perhaps TRBD1 (5 bases). This CDR3 spans 15 amino acids. V shed 4 bases and J shed 2 bases, with 14 bases lying between them. Germline V gene sequence: CDR1 MGHRA, CDR2 YSYEKL. The CDR3, as DNA: TGCGCCAGCAGCCGCACGCGGGACTCCAACACTGAAGCTTTCTTT. Its translation is CASSRTRDSNTEAFF.

J is TRBJ2-3 and V is TRBV4-2; unclear D gene. This CDR3 region has 12 residues. The germline V gene encodes CDR1 LGHNA and CDR2 YNFKEQ. Trimming took 0 bases from V and 7 from J, leaving 5 bases between them. This CDR3 is CASSQEGNTQYF. CDR3 nucleotides: TGTGCCAGCAGCCAAGAGGGGAATACGCAGTATTTT.

The CDR3: CATSDLMAGEDTQYF. The CDR3 nucleotides read TGTGCCACCAGTGATTTGATGGCGGGAGAAGATACGCAGTATTTT. The chain joins TRBV24-1 to TRBJ2-3, with 7 bases matching TRBD2. In germline, CDR1 is KGHDR, CDR2 SFDVKD. After removal of 0 bases from V and 5 bases from J, the junction contained 4 bases not matched to a gene. CDR3 size: 15 residues.

This clone came up a few times. The chain uses TRBV27 and TRBJ1-1, with 7 bases aligning to TRBD1. CDR3 size: 16 residues. V was pared by 1 base and J by 0 bases, with 5 bases of the junction left unmatched. CDR1 is MNHEY and CDR2 is SMNVEV in the germline V gene (reference sequence). The CDR3 protein is CASSLFGTVMNTEAFF. For the CDR3, the DNA is TGTGCCAGCAGTTTATTTGGGACAGTTATGAACACTGAAGCTTTCTTT.

The V gene is TRBV6-1, the J gene TRBJ1-5; D ambiguous. V dropped 3 bases and J dropped 6 bases, with 18 bases sitting between them. From germline, CDR1 is MNHNS and CDR2 SASEGT. The CDR3 sequence is 16 residues long. CDR3 nucleotides: TGTGCCAGCAGTGATCTAAGAGAGGGAGGAGGTCAGCCCCAGCATTTT. Protein product: CASSDLREGGGQPQHF.